This T cell receptor (beta chain) was found in a study of OX40 agonist ivuxolimab in advanced cancers. For the study at large: Earlier treatment with anti-PD-1, anti-PD-L1 or anti-CTLA-4 was permitted, and under 50% had received some.

Generated by immunoSEQ multiplex PCR, the TCRdb table keeps only in-frame clones and is missing some. The sample yields about 55,000 clones, 80% to 85% seen once. On this clone: Its specificity is unknown.

Study observations and caveats: More expanded clones were seen, on average, in CD8+ T cells than in CD4+. Clonal expansion by week 6 occurred in CD4+ and CD8+ blood T cells (at 0.1 to 3.0 mg/kg).

The trim removed 3 bases at V and 4 bases at J, leaving 10 bases unmatched. Per germline, CDR1 SGHDN and CDR2 FVKESK. The CDR3 sequence is 17 residues long. This specimen consisted of CD4+ or CD8+ T cells sorted from blood, obtained in a trial of the OX40 agonist ivuxolimab. The chain has TRBV14 and TRBJ2-5, with 11 positions matching TRBD1. The receptor was derived from an adult with an advanced solid tumor such as melanoma, head and neck, liver or kidney cancer. The CDR3 spells CASSHAPGQGGGETQYF. The CDR3 coding sequence is TGTGCCAGCAGCCACGCTCCGGGACAGGGGGGGGGAGAGACCCAGTACTTC.